What follows are 24 T cell receptor beta chains derived from one specimen sequenced in a study of OX40 agonist ivuxolimab in advanced cancers. The library was produced with the immunoSEQ multiplex PCR assay. TCRdb retrieved this table from immuneACCESS and kept in-frame rearrangements only. Not all clones are present; in checked studies, unresolved V genes account for under half, and no reason is known for the remainder. This sample lists tens of thousands of clones; 89% were detected once. Over 9.5% of the sample goes to the ten largest clones. The sequencing here drew on CD4+ or CD8+ T cells sorted from blood, taken in a trial of the OX40 agonist ivuxolimab. The receptors were sampled from an adult with an advanced solid tumor such as melanoma, head and neck, liver or kidney cancer.

This clone came up a few times. Additional DNA sequences in this sample encode the identical CDR3. The rearrangement joins TRBV11-2 to TRBJ2-5; 11 bases are shared with TRBD2. The CDR3 contains 15 residues. The germline gives CDR1 SGHAT, CDR2 FQNNGV. Unmatched junction bases numbered 3, after V lost 5 bases and J lost 1 base. Written as DNA, the CDR3 is TGTGCCAGCAGCCCCACTAGCGGGGGCCAAGAGACCCAGTACTTC. Protein sequence: CASSPTSGGQETQYF.

CDR3 in amino acids: CASSPLTGFYGYTF. As DNA, the CDR3 is TGTGCCAGCAGTCCCCTGACAGGGTTCTATGGCTACACCTTC. J is TRBJ1-2 and V is TRBV6-5; 7 nucleotides line up with TRBD1. The trim removed 5 bases at V and 4 bases at J, leaving 7 bases unmatched. Germline V gene sequence: CDR1 MNHEY, CDR2 SVGAGI. CDR3 length equals 14 residues.

The chain couples TRBV9 to TRBJ1-4; a possible D gene is TRBD1 (6 bases). CDR1 and CDR2 from the germline V gene are SGDLS and YYNGEE. The CDR3 loop spans 17 amino acids. The ends were cut back, 4 bases at V and 9 bases at J, with 25 bases in the middle. The CDR3 region has the DNA TGTGCCAGCAGCATAGGAATTCGGAGTTGGACAGAGCAAAAACTGTTTTTT. This translates into CASSIGIRSWTEQKLFF.

J is TRBJ2-1 and V is TRBV2, with 10 bases fitting TRBD2. Germline loops: CDR1 SNHLY, CDR2 FYNNEI. The CDR3 contains 17 residues. Unmatched junction bases numbered 11, after V lost 3 bases and J lost 6 bases. The CDR3 DNA reads as TGTGCCAGCAGTGACCCCAGGGAGCGGGAGGGCCTCAATGAGCAGTTCTTC. It yields the protein CASSDPREREGLNEQFF.

The V and J genes are TRBV11-2 and TRBJ1-3; D ambiguous. Germline V gene lookup returns CDR1 SGHAT and CDR2 FQNNGV. The CDR3 is made up of 16 amino acids. V was trimmed by 2 bases and J by 0 bases, leaving 11 bases between them. DNA of the CDR3: TGTGCCAGCAGCTTAAGGGTGGATGGCTCTGGAAACACCATATATTTT. Its protein product is CASSLRVDGSGNTIYF. The whole variable domain, remainder taken from reference TRBV11-2 and TRBJ1-3, is EAGVAQSPRYKIIEKRQSVAFWCNPISGHATLYWYQQILGQGPKLLIQFQNNGVVDDSQLPKDRFSAERLKGVDSTLKIQPAKLEDSAVYLCASSLRVDGSGNTIYFGEGSWLTVV.

The genes are TRBV7-6 and TRBJ2-1; a possible D gene is TRBD2 (6 bases). Germline-derived CDR1 and CDR2 are SGHVS and FNYEAQ. The CDR3 runs 16 residues. Trimming cost V 1 base and J 0 bases, with 10 bases left between them. CDR3 residues: CASSLEYGSSYNEQFF. The CDR3 nucleotides read TGTGCCAGCAGCTTAGAGTACGGGAGCTCCTACAATGAGCAGTTCTTC.

This chain joins TRBV4-3 and TRBJ2-3; the D gene is possibly TRBD1 (6 bases). The CDR3 contains 15 residues. Germline lookup yields CDR1 LGHNA and CDR2 YSLEER. The V and J ends lost 4 bases and 9 bases respectively, with 20 bases between them. The CDR3 DNA is TGCGCCAGCAGCCCCGGGACATCAGACCTTTGGACGCAGTATTTT. Its protein is CASSPGTSDLWTQYF.

This chain links TRBV6-6 with TRBJ2-7; tentative D call: TRBD1 (5 bases). Germline CDR1 reads MNHNY; CDR2 reads SVGAGI (reference sequence). V gave up 5 bases and J gave up 5 bases, with 10 bases separating them. The CDR3 extends over 12 amino acids. The CDR3 reads CASSQGGDEQYF. The CDR3 nucleotides are TGTGCCAGCAGTCAGGGTGGCGACGAGCAGTACTTC.

The rearrangement joins TRBV28 to TRBJ1-2; D possibly corresponds to TRBD1 (5 bases). The germline V gene has CDR1 MDHEN and CDR2 SYDVKM. The CDR3 covers 13 residues. Trimming took 2 bases from V and 4 from J, leaving 8 bases between them. The CDR3 sequence is CASSLRGRYGYTF. The CDR3 DNA reads as TGTGCCAGCAGTTTAAGGGGTCGCTATGGCTACACCTTC.

V is TRBV11-2 and J is TRBJ2-7, with TRBD1 matching 11 bases. This CDR3 is 13 amino acids long. Germline V gene sequence: CDR1 SGHAT, CDR2 FQNNGV. The ends lost 5 bases at V and 6 bases at J; junction bases unmatched: 3. The CDR3 here is CASSAGTGGEQYF. CDR3 coding DNA: TGTGCCAGCAGCGCCGGGACAGGGGGCGAGCAGTACTTC.

This clone was recorded only once. The chain has TRBV6-1 and TRBJ1-4; D call uncertain. The CDR3 runs to 13 residues. Trimming took off 4 bases at V and 3 bases at J, with 6 bases between the two ends. The germline V gene has CDR1 MNHNS and CDR2 SASEGT. The CDR3 DNA is TGTGCCAGCAGTGGAGTCGCTAATGAAAAACTGTTTTTT. It translates to CASSGVANEKLFF.

This chain joins TRBV9 and TRBJ2-3; 8 bases line up with TRBD1. Germline assignment: CDR1 SGDLS and CDR2 YYNGEE. Trimming took 0 bases from V and 4 from J; bases not matched to a gene: 4. There are 15 residues in the CDR3. The CDR3 protein is CASSVEGQVSDTQYF. As DNA, the CDR3 is TGTGCCAGCAGCGTAGAGGGACAGGTCTCAGATACGCAGTATTTT.

V gene TRBV19 combines with J gene TRBJ2-7; D is possibly TRBD2 (6 bases). The CDR3 consists of 15 residues. Trimming took 6 bases from V and 3 from J, leaving 18 bases between them. Germline CDR1 and CDR2: LNHDA and SQIVND (reference sequence). This CDR3 reads CASSLGYGSRYEQYF. CDR3 sequence (DNA): TGTGCCAGTAGCCTTGGGTACGGGAGCCGCTACGAGCAGTACTTC.

The chain links TRBV4-3 to TRBJ2-7; D possibly corresponds to TRBD1 (7 bases). The V and J ends lost 2 bases and 0 bases respectively, with 17 bases between them. The CDR3 is 17 residues long. Germline assignment: CDR1 LGHNA and CDR2 YSLEER. The CDR3, as DNA: TGCGCCAGCAGCCAATCCTACAGGGGACTGAGCTCCTACGAGCAGTACTTC. It is translated as CASSQSYRGLSSYEQYF.

The chain employs TRBV10-3 and TRBJ2-7, with D possibly being TRBD2 (6 bases). V lost 2 bases to trimming and J lost 4 bases, with 15 bases between them. CDR1 and CDR2 (germline): ENHRY, SYGVKD. The CDR3 consists of 15 residues. For the CDR3, the DNA is TGTGCCATCAGTGAGCCTCTTGAAGGGAGGTACGAGCAGTACTTC. It specifies CAISEPLEGRYEQYF.

The V call is TRBV2, the J call TRBJ2-5; D perhaps matches TRBD2 (7 bases). Germline loops: CDR1 SNHLY, CDR2 FYNNEI. The length of the CDR3 is 16 residues. Trimming took 1 base from V and 5 from J, leaving 17 bases between them. The CDR3 loop is CASSEDLAGAGETQYF. The CDR3 nucleotides read TGTGCCAGCAGTGAAGACCTTGCGGGGGCGGGGGAGACCCAGTACTTC.

The chain combines TRBV4-3 with TRBJ2-5; 12 bases align to TRBD1. Per the germline V gene, CDR1 is LGHNA and CDR2 is YSLEER. Losses at the gene ends were 0 bases for V and 4 bases for J; bases not matched to a gene: 6. The CDR3 is 17 residues long. The CDR3, as DNA: TGCGCCAGCAGCCAAGATCTGGGGACAGGGGGCATAGAGACCCAGTACTTC. Residues: CASSQDLGTGGIETQYF.

The genes are TRBV9 and TRBJ2-7; D call uncertain. Deletions cut 4 bases from V and 3 bases from J, with 20 bases between. The CDR3 runs 16 residues. Germline values: CDR1 SGDLS, CDR2 YYNGEE. The CDR3, as DNA: TGTGCCAGCAGCCCCGACGGTAGGACGGCGAGCTACGAGCAGTACTTC. Its protein is CASSPDGRTASYEQYF.

This clone was counted only a few times. The V call is TRBV11-1, the J call TRBJ1-1; D is ambiguous. Germline V gene data show CDR1 as SGHAT and CDR2 as FQDESV (reference sequence). Trimming cost V 5 bases and J 3 bases, with 7 bases left between them. The CDR3 runs to 12 residues. The CDR3 sequence is CASSTMDTEAFF. Written as DNA, the CDR3 is TGTGCCAGCAGCACCATGGACACTGAAGCTTTCTTT.

The rearrangement joins TRBV5-1 to TRBJ2-7; 7 bases map to TRBD1. With 8 bases clipped from V and 0 bases from J, the junction kept 8 bases outside the gene matches. Germline V gene sequence: CDR1 SGHRS, CDR2 YFSETQ. The CDR3 covers 14 residues. The CDR3 sequence: CASSTGQDSYEQYF. CDR3 sequence (DNA): TGCGCCAGTTCAACAGGACAGGACTCCTACGAGCAGTACTTC.

The chain is built from TRBV5-4 and TRBJ2-1; TRBD1 aligns across 7 bases. The CDR3 sequence is 13 residues long. The V gene's germline CDR1 is SGHNT and CDR2 YYREEE (reference sequence). With 7 bases clipped from V and 8 bases from J, the junction kept 9 bases outside the gene matches. CDR3 sequence (DNA): TGTGCCAGCGCGGCAAGGGGGCAATATGAGCAGTTCTTC. Its protein is CASAARGQYEQFF.

V and J are TRBV9 and TRBJ2-3; D is perhaps TRBD1 or TRBD2 (6 bases each). CDR1 and CDR2 (germline): SGDLS, YYNGEE. The length of the CDR3 is 16 residues. Trimming took 0 bases from V and 0 from J, leaving 11 bases between them. The CDR3 sequence: CASSVGGAPSTDTQYF. The CDR3 DNA follows: TGTGCCAGCAGCGTAGGGGGGGCCCCTAGCACAGATACGCAGTATTTT.

On this clone itself: One end of the junction is discordant with germline, which a read error may explain. The rearrangement uses TRBV7-7 and TRBJ2-5; 8 nucleotides match TRBD2. Germline V gives CDR1 SSHAT, CDR2 FNYEAQ (reference sequence). This CDR3 has 15 residues. CDR3: CASSFAGRGAETQYF. As DNA, the CDR3 is TGTGCTAGCAGCTTCGCCGGGAGGGGGGCAGAGACCCAGTACTTC.

V gene TRBV6-5 combines with J gene TRBJ2-7; perhaps TRBD1 as D (5 bases). V was clipped by 3 bases and J by 6 bases, with 6 bases between them. CDR1 is MNHEY, CDR2 SVGAGI, per germline. CDR3 length equals 11 residues. CDR3 loop: CASSYTGEQYF. The DNA for the CDR3 is TGTGCCAGCAGTTATACAGGCGAGCAGTACTTC.